The rows below give T cell receptor beta chains drawn from one sample of a study of graft-versus-host responses after intestinal transplantation. TCRdb's table, derived via immunoSEQ multiplex PCR, lists solely in-frame clones and lacks some. The sample carries about 10,000 clones, under 35% recorded once. Here the sequenced sample was alloreactive CD4+ T cells from a mixed lymphocyte reaction culture, taken before transplantation. These receptors were collected from a human patient who was an organ donor for intestinal transplantation. Each CDR3 is given with its conserved first and last residue. The D gene is left open where the match is weak. Clone size is given for some rows only: seen once, a few or many times, or a class if the clone is expanded.

J gene: TRBJ1-6
V gene: TRBV10-2
D gene: TRBD1
clone size: .
CDR3 protein: CASSGQGNNSPLHF
CDR3 DNA: TGCGCCAGCTCCGGACAGGGCAATAATTCACCCCTCCACTTT

J gene: TRBJ1-6
V gene: TRBV11-3
D gene: .
clone size: .
CDR3 protein: CASSLVDLHF
CDR3 DNA: TGTGCCAGCAGCTTAGTAGACCTCCACTTT

J gene: TRBJ1-5
V gene: TRBV4-1
D gene: .
clone size: medium-sized
CDR3 protein: CASSQGQGNQPQHF
CDR3 DNA: TGCGCCAGCAGCCAAGGACAGGGCAATCAGCCCCAGCATTTT

J gene: TRBJ2-2
V gene: TRBV5-1
D gene: .
clone size: .
CDR3 protein: CASSLAGGGNTGELFF
CDR3 DNA: TGCGCCAGCAGCTTGGCCGGGGGCGGGAACACCGGGGAGCTGTTTTTT

J gene: TRBJ2-3
V gene: TRBV27
D gene: .
clone size: .
CDR3 protein: CASSFSRGDTQYF
CDR3 DNA: TGTGCCAGCAGTTTTTCTAGGGGAGATACGCAGTATTTT

J gene: TRBJ1-2
V gene: TRBV7-9
D gene: .
clone size: once
CDR3 protein: CASSPPAGAGGDGYTF
CDR3 DNA: TGTGCCAGCAGCCCACCGGCAGGGGCTGGGGGAGATGGCTACACCTTC

J gene: TRBJ1-1
V gene: TRBV27
D gene: .
clone size: .
CDR3 protein: CASSLYGGRAFF
CDR3 DNA: TGTGCCAGCAGTTTATATGGGGGGCGCGCTTTCTTT

J gene: TRBJ2-5
V gene: TRBV2
D gene: .
clone size: once
CDR3 protein: CASSEDGGAGETQYF
CDR3 DNA: TGTGCCAGCAGTGAAGACGGGGGTGCAGGAGAGACCCAGTACTTC

J gene: TRBJ2-3
V gene: TRBV10-3
D gene: .
clone size: .
CDR3 protein: CAISGGWSDTQYF
CDR3 DNA: TGTGCCATCAGTGGCGGTTGGAGTGATACGCAGTATTTT

J gene: TRBJ1-2
V gene: TRBV19
D gene: .
clone size: few
CDR3 protein: CASSTQSYGYTF
CDR3 DNA: TGTGCCAGTAGTACCCAATCATATGGCTACACCTTC

J gene: TRBJ1-6
V gene: TRBV9
D gene: .
clone size: .
CDR3 protein: CASSVDPGANSPLHF
CDR3 DNA: TGTGCCAGCAGCGTAGATCCGGGGGCCAATTCACCCCTCCACTTT

J gene: TRBJ2-3
V gene: TRBV5-1
D gene: .
clone size: .
CDR3 protein: CASSLAGRGTDTQYF
CDR3 DNA: TGCGCCAGCAGCTTGGCGGGACGGGGCACAGATACGCAGTATTTT

J gene: TRBJ1-6
V gene: TRBV11-2
D gene: .
clone size: .
CDR3 protein: CASSIQGPPLHF
CDR3 DNA: TGTGCCAGCAGCATCCAGGGGCCACCCCTCCACTTT

J gene: TRBJ2-7
V gene: TRBV5-1
D gene: TRBD2
clone size: .
CDR3 protein: CASSAAGDEQYF
CDR3 DNA: TGCGCCAGCAGCGCGGCGGGGGACGAGCAGTACTTC

J gene: TRBJ1-5
V gene: TRBV11-3
D gene: .
clone size: .
CDR3 protein: CASSLLGGVSNQPQHF
CDR3 DNA: TGTGCCAGCAGCCTTTTGGGGGGGGTGAGCAATCAGCCCCAGCATTTT

J gene: TRBJ2-2
V gene: TRBV7-2
D gene: .
clone size: .
CDR3 protein: CASSHNTGELFF
CDR3 DNA: TGTGCCAGCAGTCATAACACCGGGGAGCTGTTTTTT

J gene: TRBJ1-2
V gene: TRBV19
D gene: TRBD1
clone size: medium-sized
CDR3 protein: CASRTQGADYGYTF
CDR3 DNA: TGTGCCAGTAGGACCCAGGGGGCGGACTATGGCTACACCTTC

J gene: TRBJ2-5
V gene: TRBV5-1
D gene: .
clone size: .
CDR3 protein: CASNPRMDSAQETQYF
CDR3 DNA: TGCGCCAGCAACCCGCGCATGGACTCTGCACAAGAGACCCAGTACTTC

J gene: TRBJ1-1
V gene: TRBV18
D gene: .
clone size: once
CDR3 protein: CASSPLSGNTEAFF
CDR3 DNA: TGTGCCAGCTCACCACTTTCCGGGAACACTGAAGCTTTCTTT

J gene: TRBJ1-1
V gene: TRBV7-2
D gene: .
clone size: .
CDR3 protein: CASSFGLMNTEAFF
CDR3 DNA: TGTGCCAGCAGCTTTGGGCTCATGAACACTGAAGCTTTCTTT

J gene: TRBJ2-4
V gene: TRBV6-5
D gene: TRBD2
clone size: .
CDR3 protein: CASSLWGGNIQYF
CDR3 DNA: TGTGCCAGCAGTTTGTGGGGGGGAAACATTCAGTACTTC

J gene: TRBJ2-5
V gene: TRBV18
D gene: .
clone size: .
CDR3 protein: CASSPGAGETQYF
CDR3 DNA: TGTGCCAGCTCACCAGGTGCGGGGGAGACCCAGTACTTC

J gene: TRBJ1-4
V gene: TRBV6-1
D gene: TRBD1
clone size: few
CDR3 protein: CASRRTGPVEKLFF
CDR3 DNA: TGTGCCAGCAGACGGACAGGGCCGGTGGAAAAACTGTTTTTT

J gene: TRBJ2-5
V gene: TRBV5-1
D gene: .
clone size: .
CDR3 protein: CASSLGTAQETQYF
CDR3 DNA: TGCGCCAGCAGCTTGGGGACAGCTCAAGAGACCCAGTACTTC

J gene: TRBJ2-7
V gene: TRBV28
D gene: .
clone size: medium-sized
CDR3 protein: CASSNSAAYEQYF
CDR3 DNA: TGTGCCAGCAGTAATTCCGCAGCGTACGAGCAGTACTTC

J gene: TRBJ2-3
V gene: TRBV5-4
D gene: TRBD2
clone size: .
CDR3 protein: CASSPGGAGSTDTQYF
CDR3 DNA: TGTGCCAGCAGCCCGGGGGGGGCAGGCAGCACAGATACGCAGTATTTT

J gene: TRBJ1-3
V gene: TRBV30
D gene: .
clone size: few
CDR3 protein: CAWRGSSGNTIYF
CDR3 DNA: TGTGCCTGGCGGGGAAGCTCTGGAAACACCATATATTTT